The 12 T cell receptor beta chains in this list originate from one sample, sequenced in a study of read filtering for tumor transcriptome and immune sequencing. From approximately 400 ng of RNA, a library with molecular barcoded alpha/delta and beta/gamma adaptors was made. Each CDR3 protein gets one entry after TCRdb re-called the reads with MiXCR. The sample has fewer than 30,000 distinct CDR3 sequences; around 14% are singletons. The material sequenced was a population of CD138-negative cells sorted from bone marrow. Receptors were obtained from a donor aged 40 or older with multiple myeloma.

Remarks on this clonotype: At one end, the junction sequence differs from germline, possibly due to a read error. This chain uses TRBV7-3 with TRBJ2-5; D call uncertain. Germline loops: CDR1 SGHTA, CDR2 FQGTGA. The CDR3 length is 15 residues. The DNA of the CDR3 is TGTGCCAGCGGCTTATCTGGATCCCGCCAAGAGACCCAGTACTTC. Amino acid sequence: CASGLSGSRQETQYF.

The table lists this clonotype with many counts. This chain links TRBV2 with TRBJ2-1, with D possibly matching TRBD1 (6 bases). In germline, CDR1 is SNHLY, CDR2 FYNNEI. CDR3 length: 17 amino acids. Deletions cut 4 bases from V and 7 bases from J, with 23 bases between. The CDR3 region has the DNA TGTGCCAGCAGTGGCCTTGTTGGGGGCCTCCTGGGGAATGAGCAGTTCTTC. Residues: CASSGLVGGLLGNEQFF.

This clonotype was counted at least ten times. The chain recombines TRBV29-1 with TRBJ1-5, with D unclear. Trimming shortened V by 4 bases and J by 3 bases, and 10 bases separated the two germline ends. Germline lookup yields CDR1 SQVTM and CDR2 ANQGSEA. The CDR3 loop spans 13 amino acids. Here the CDR3 DNA reads TGCAGCGTTGTTTCACAGATCAATCAGCCCCAGCATTTT. This codes for CSVVSQINQPQHF.

This clonotype came up many times. This sequence joins TRBV5-1 and TRBJ2-1; D not certain. Trimming removed 4 bases from V and 10 bases from J, with 12 bases in between. CDR3 size: 12 residues. The germline V gene encodes CDR1 SGHRS and CDR2 YFSETQ. As DNA, the CDR3 is TGCGCCAGCAGCGTATCACCGGGCGAGCAGTTCTTC. Its protein is CASSVSPGEQFF.

This clonotype was seen many times. J is TRBJ2-1 and V is TRBV28; TRBD2 agrees at 12 bases. The CDR3 is 16 residues long. Germline CDR1 is MDHEN and CDR2 is SYDVKM. Trimming took 4 bases from V and 6 from J; bases not matched to a gene: 7. Here the CDR3 DNA reads TGTGCCAGCAGTTACCCGGGACTAGCGGGTGGCAATGAGCAGTTCTTC. This encodes CASSYPGLAGGNEQFF.

This clonotype came up many times. DNA for the CDR3: TGTGCCAGCAGCCAGGGACAGGGAAATCAGCCCCAGCATTTT. Its protein product is CASSQGQGNQPQHF. V is TRBV3-1 and J is TRBJ1-5; the match to TRBD1 covers 9 bases. The CDR3 runs 14 residues. CDR1 and CDR2 (germline): LGHDT, YNNKEL (reference sequence). V was clipped by 3 bases and J by 4 bases; unmatched bases: 1.

This clonotype was seen at least ten times. The rearrangement uses TRBV3-1 and TRBJ1-2; a weak D match, TRBD1 (6 bases). CDR1 and CDR2 from the germline V gene are LGHDT and YNNKEL (reference sequence). Deletions cut 5 bases from V and 4 bases from J, with 20 bases between. The CDR3 is made up of 16 amino acids. Written as DNA, the CDR3 is TGTGCCAGCAGCTTCCAGGACAGATCATTCGCCTATGGCTACACCTTC. Residues: CASSFQDRSFAYGYTF. The full variable domain, rest sourced from reference TRBV3-1 and TRBJ1-2, is DTAVSQTPKYLVTQMGNDKSIKCEQNLGHDTMYWYKQDSKKFLKIMFSYNNKELIINETVPNRFSPKSPDKAHLNLHINSLELGDSAVYFCASSFQDRSFAYGYTFGSGTRLTVV.

This clonotype was detected ten times or more. This sequence joins TRBV25-1 and TRBJ2-1; 11 positions agree with TRBD2. The trim removed 4 bases at V and 6 bases at J, leaving 11 bases unmatched. There are 17 residues in the CDR3. Germline values: CDR1 MGHDK, CDR2 SYGVNS. The CDR3 sequence: CASSVDRLAGIGNEQFF. CDR3 sequence (DNA): TGTGCCAGCAGTGTGGACAGACTAGCGGGAATTGGCAATGAGCAGTTCTTC.

This clonotype showed up many times. The rearrangement joins TRBV7-6 to TRBJ2-7; D might be TRBD1 (6 bases). The CDR3 covers 14 residues. The germline V gene encodes CDR1 SGHVS and CDR2 FNYEAQ. Trimming removed 1 base from V and 2 bases from J, with 9 bases in between. CDR3 nucleotide sequence: TGTGCCAGCAGCTTAGGCAAGGGGGCCTACGAGCAGTACTTC. Encoded protein: CASSLGKGAYEQYF.

This clonotype has at least ten counts. The V and J genes are TRBV7-2 and TRBJ2-1; D uncertain. Germline V gene data show CDR1 as SGHTA and CDR2 as FQGNSA. The germline V and J ends were trimmed by 1 base and 4 bases, with 5 bases remaining between them. The CDR3 contains 13 residues. The CDR3 DNA reads as TGTGCCAGCAGCTTAGGTTCTTACAATGAGCAGTTCTTC. Its translation is CASSLGSYNEQFF.

On this clonotype: One junction end does not reproduce the germline sequence, and a read error may be involved. V is TRBV27 and J is TRBJ2-7; the D gene is possibly TRBD2 (6 bases). CDR1 MNHEY and CDR2 SMNVEV come from the germline V gene (reference sequence). This CDR3 has 14 amino acids. The CDR3 coding sequence is TGCGCCAGCGAGATCGGGGGTGGAGGCTACGAGCAGTACTTC. It yields the protein CASEIGGGGYEQYF.

This clonotype was recorded at least ten times. The chain uses TRBV12-3 or TRBV12-4 and TRBJ1-1; 9 bases are a match to TRBD1. The CDR3 has 14 amino acids. V was clipped by 6 bases and J by 4 bases; unmatched bases: 6. CDR3 protein: CASRDRGYGTEAFF. CDR3 nucleotides: TGTGCCAGCAGAGACAGGGGGTACGGCACTGAAGCTTTCTTT.